One and the same sample provided the 5 T cell receptor beta chains below, sequenced in a study of cytomegalovirus exposure and HLA in healthy donors. The study ran its PCR with 60 Vbeta and 13 Jbeta primers. The repertoire was sequenced with immunoSEQ multiplex PCR; TCRdb's copy has only in-frame clones and lacks some. The sample carries about 200,000 clones, about four fifths recorded once. Sequenced material: PBMCs. All receptors derive from a male donor in good health and CMV-seropositive.

This sequence joins TRBV11-2 and TRBJ2-7; 7 bases are shared with TRBD2. Germline V gene data show CDR1 as SGHAT and CDR2 as FQNNGV. This CDR3 is built from 17 residues. The J segment lost 4 bases and the V segment lost 0 bases, leaving 12 bases of the junction unmatched. CDR3 coding DNA: TGTGCCAGCAGCTTAGATCGGTCGGCGGGAGTGAAATACGAGCAGTACTTC. Translating it yields CASSLDRSAGVKYEQYF.

J is TRBJ2-7 and V is TRBV7-2, with TRBD1 matching over 7 bases. The germline CDR1 and CDR2 sequences are SGHTA and FQGNSA. The CDR3 runs 14 residues. J was trimmed by 2 bases and V by 3 bases; bases with no gene match: 4. In nucleotides, the CDR3 is TGTGCCAGCAGCTTCATGGACAGGACCTACGAGCAGTACTTC. It translates to CASSFMDRTYEQYF.

The chain links TRBV6-5 to TRBJ2-7; 7 nucleotides align to TRBD1. Germline lookup yields CDR1 MNHEY and CDR2 SVGAGI. This CDR3 has 12 residues. Trimming removed 6 bases from V and 5 bases from J; junction bases left unmatched: 4. CDR3 in DNA: TGTGCCAGCAGGGCAGACAGGGACGAGCAGTACTTC. Translation gives CASRADRDEQYF.

The CDR3, as DNA: TGTGCCAGTAGTATGCGAACAGGGGGCGGTCAGCCCCAGCATTTT. Translation gives CASSMRTGGGQPQHF. V is TRBV19 and J is TRBJ1-5; TRBD1 aligns across 9 bases. With V trimmed by 3 bases and J by 6 bases, 6 bases remained unmatched. The CDR3 totals 15 residues. The germline V gene has CDR1 LNHDA and CDR2 SQIVND (reference sequence).

With regard to this clone: The junction and the germline gene differ at one end; a read error may be behind it. The CDR3, as DNA: TGTGCCAGCTCACCACCCCTAGGCCAGGGCACGGATACGCAGTATTTT. It is translated as CASSPPLGQGTDTQYF. This chain joins TRBV18 and TRBJ2-3, with TRBD1 as a possible D gene (5 bases). This CDR3 has 16 residues. Looked up from germline, CDR1 is KGHSH and CDR2 is LQKENI.